This T cell receptor beta chain stems from a study of blood T cell repertoires in COVID-19 (dated by TCRdb to 2019 to 2021). Describing the broader study: Samples from collaborators originated in the United States, Italy and Spain and spanned both the acute and convalescent phases of COVID-19. The material from the prospective study consisted of cDNA or gDNA derived from T cells, B-cell-depleted T cells, or PBMCs. The dataset comprised deeply sampled blood TCRbeta repertoires from subjects exposed to, actively infected with, or recovered from COVID-19. The repertoires were released in a freely available public database meant as a resource for research on the immune response to SARS-CoV-2. Samples came from the ongoing ImmuneRACE study (first 160 participants) plus 1,254 subjects from 6 global collaborators. A de-identified subject ID, COVID-19 status, age in years and sex were almost always included in the sample metadata. Where available, HLA class I and class II types were taken from metadata supplied by the sample provider and were not determined by assay-based typing. Study-wide conclusions, independent of this receptor: The amount of clinical and demographic metadata varied by source and participant and was provided uncurated.

Whole blood was collected in K2EDTA tubes by collaborating institutions according to the institutions' own protocols. For TCRbeta analysis, collaborator samples were shipped as frozen whole blood, as isolated PBMCs, or as DNA extracted from either sample type. From the germline V gene, CDR1 is SGHTA and CDR2 is FQGNSA. Spanning cysteine to phenylalanine, the CDR3 consists of 13 amino acids. Only the CDR3 DNA stays, 39 bases, in frame from base 1. V was cut back by 2 bases and J by 4 bases, leaving a gap of 7 bases between them. Comment on this clone: Its antigen is still unknown. No qualities accompany the bases; no much larger clone lies one base away.

TCRbeta CDR3 regions were amplified from genomic DNA using the immunoSEQ Assay, a bias-controlled multiplex PCR. The authors' analysis ran thus. The number of nucleated cells in each sample was estimated from the amplification of reference gene primers within the assay. Sequence reads were collapsed and filtered to measure the absolute abundance of every unique TCRbeta CDR3 rearrangement. For each sample, productive Simpson clonality was calculated as the square root of Simpson's diversity index across productive rearrangements. TCRdb provides this immuneACCESS table in a form limited to in-frame rearrangements. Some clones are lacking; in checked studies, under half of them reflect an unresolved V gene, and why the rest are absent is not known. Clone size and the V and J calls come from that table; the DNA yielded D and trimming. This sample has about 100,000 clones in its table, and over 80% of those were observed once. Over 1% of the sample comes from the top ten.

The specimen was peripheral blood. The rearranged chain carries TRBV7-2 and TRBJ2-3; possibly the D gene is TRBD1, per 5 matching bases. This sequence was found in a woman aged 25 to 39 with acute or convalescent COVID-19. DNA sequence: TGTGCCAGCAGCTTACAGGGCCCAGATACGCAGTATTTT. This yields the protein CASSLQGPDTQYF.